Listed here are 2 T cell receptor beta chains from one sample, sequenced in a study of blood T cell repertoires in COVID-19. Libraries were prepared by immunoSEQ multiplex PCR; TCRdb keeps only in-frame clonotypes and omits some of them. This table holds approximately 130,000 clones, around 85% found once. Sequencing was carried out using peripheral blood. These receptors all come from a human donor in a cohort sampled during active COVID-19.

The chain employs TRBV10-3 and TRBJ1-4, with D unclear. Germline CDR1 ENHRY, CDR2 SYGVKD. Trimming stripped 10 bases from V and 3 bases from J, with 12 bases between. CDR3 length equals 13 residues. The DNA of the CDR3 is TGTGCCACCCAGAGCGGGCCTAATGAAAAACTGTTTTTT. Residues: CATQSGPNEKLFF.

About this clone: This sample includes further DNA sequences coding for the same CDR3. This rearrangement joins TRBV7-2 to TRBJ2-5; D might be TRBD2 (5 bases). CDR3 size: 15 residues. Germline CDR1 SGHTA, CDR2 FQGNSA. Trimming pared 5 bases from V and 1 base from J, leaving 14 bases between. CDR3 residues: CASSQTTHTQETQYF. The CDR3 DNA reads TGTGCCAGCAGCCAGACTACGCACACCCAAGAGACCCAGTACTTC.